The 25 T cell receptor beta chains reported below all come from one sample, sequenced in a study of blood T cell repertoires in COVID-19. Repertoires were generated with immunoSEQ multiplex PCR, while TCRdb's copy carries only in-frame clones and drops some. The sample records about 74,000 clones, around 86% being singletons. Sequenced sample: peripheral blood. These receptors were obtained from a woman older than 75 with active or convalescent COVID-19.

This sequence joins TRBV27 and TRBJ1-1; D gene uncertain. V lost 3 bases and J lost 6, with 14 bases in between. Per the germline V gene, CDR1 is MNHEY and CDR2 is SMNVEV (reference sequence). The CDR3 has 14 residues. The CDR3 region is CASSLFVRSAEAFF. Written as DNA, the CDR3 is TGTGCCAGCAGTTTGTTCGTGCGTTCGGCTGAAGCTTTCTTT.

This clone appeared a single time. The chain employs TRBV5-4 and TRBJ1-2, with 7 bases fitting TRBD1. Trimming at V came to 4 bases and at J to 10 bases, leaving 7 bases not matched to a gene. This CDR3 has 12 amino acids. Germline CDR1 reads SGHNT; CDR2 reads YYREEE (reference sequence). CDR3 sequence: CASSPADRDYTF. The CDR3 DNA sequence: TGTGCCAGCAGCCCCGCCGACAGGGACTACACCTTC.

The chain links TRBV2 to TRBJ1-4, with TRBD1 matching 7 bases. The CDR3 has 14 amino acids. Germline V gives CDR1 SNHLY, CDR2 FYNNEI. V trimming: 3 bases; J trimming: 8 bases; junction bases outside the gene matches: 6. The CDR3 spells CASSDWTGPEKLFF. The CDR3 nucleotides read TGTGCCAGCAGTGATTGGACAGGACCGGAAAAACTGTTTTTT.

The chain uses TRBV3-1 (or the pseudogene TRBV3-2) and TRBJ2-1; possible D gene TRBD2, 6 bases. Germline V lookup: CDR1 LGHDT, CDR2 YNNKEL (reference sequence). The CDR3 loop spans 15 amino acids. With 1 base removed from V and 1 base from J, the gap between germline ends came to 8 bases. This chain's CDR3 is CASSQGAGSYNEQFF. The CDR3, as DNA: TGTGCCAGCAGCCAAGGGGCGGGGTCCTACAATGAGCAGTTCTTC.

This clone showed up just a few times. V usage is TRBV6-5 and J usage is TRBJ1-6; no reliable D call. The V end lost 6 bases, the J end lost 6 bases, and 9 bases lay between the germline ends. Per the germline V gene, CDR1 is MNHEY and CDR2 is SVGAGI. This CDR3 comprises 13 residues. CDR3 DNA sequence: TGTGCCAGCAGATCTACTGCTAATTCACCCCTCCACTTT. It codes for CASRSTANSPLHF.

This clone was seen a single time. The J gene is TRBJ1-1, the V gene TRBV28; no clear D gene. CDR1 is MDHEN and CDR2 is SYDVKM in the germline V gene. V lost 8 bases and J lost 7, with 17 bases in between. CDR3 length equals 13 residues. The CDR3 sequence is CASLVEEEGEAFF. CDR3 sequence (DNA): TGTGCCAGCTTAGTAGAGGAGGAGGGTGAAGCTTTCTTT.

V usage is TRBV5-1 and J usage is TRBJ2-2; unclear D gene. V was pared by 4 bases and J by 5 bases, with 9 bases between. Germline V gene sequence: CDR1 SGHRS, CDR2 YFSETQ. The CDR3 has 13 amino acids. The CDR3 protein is CASSRSGTGELFF. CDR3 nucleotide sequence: TGCGCCAGCAGCCGTTCGGGTACCGGGGAGCTGTTTTTT.

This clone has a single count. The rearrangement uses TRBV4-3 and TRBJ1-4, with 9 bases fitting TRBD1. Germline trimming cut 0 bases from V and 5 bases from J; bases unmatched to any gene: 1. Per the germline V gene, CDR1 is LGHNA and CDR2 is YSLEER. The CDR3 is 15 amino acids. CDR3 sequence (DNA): TGCGCCAGCAGCCAAGAGGGACAGGGAAATGAAAAACTGTTTTTT. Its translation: CASSQEGQGNEKLFF.

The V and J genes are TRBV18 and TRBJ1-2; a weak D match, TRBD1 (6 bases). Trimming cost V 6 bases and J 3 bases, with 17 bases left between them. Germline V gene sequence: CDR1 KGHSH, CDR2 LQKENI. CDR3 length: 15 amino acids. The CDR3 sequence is CASSPSGGADYGYTF. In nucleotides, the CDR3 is TGTGCCAGCTCCCCCTCGGGGGGCGCCGACTATGGCTACACCTTC.

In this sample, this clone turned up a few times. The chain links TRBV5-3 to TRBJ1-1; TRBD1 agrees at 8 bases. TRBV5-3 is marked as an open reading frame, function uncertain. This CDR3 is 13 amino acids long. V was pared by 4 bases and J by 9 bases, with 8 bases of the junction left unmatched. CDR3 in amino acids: CARSLGQEEKAFF. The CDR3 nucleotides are TGTGCCAGAAGCCTGGGACAGGAGGAAAAAGCTTTCTTT.

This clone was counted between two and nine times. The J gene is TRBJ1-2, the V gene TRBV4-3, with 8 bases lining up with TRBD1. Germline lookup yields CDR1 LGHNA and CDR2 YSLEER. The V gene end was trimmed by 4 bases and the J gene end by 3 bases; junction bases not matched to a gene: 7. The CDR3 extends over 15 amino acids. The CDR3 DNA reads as TGCGCCAGCAGCCCCGACCCGGGACAGGACTATGGCTACACCTTC. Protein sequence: CASSPDPGQDYGYTF.

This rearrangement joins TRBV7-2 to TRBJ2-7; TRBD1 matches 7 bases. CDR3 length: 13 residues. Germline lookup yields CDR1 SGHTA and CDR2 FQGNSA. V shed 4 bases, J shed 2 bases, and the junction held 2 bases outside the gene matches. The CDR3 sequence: CASSWTGPYEQYF. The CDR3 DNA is TGTGCCAGCAGCTGGACAGGCCCCTACGAGCAGTACTTC.

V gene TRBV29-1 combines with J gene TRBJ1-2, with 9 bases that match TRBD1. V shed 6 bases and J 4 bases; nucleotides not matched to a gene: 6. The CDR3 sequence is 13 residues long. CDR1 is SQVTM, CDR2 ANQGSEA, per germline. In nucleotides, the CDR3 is TGCAGCGTCCGGACAGGGGAGAGCTATGGCTACACCTTC. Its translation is CSVRTGESYGYTF.

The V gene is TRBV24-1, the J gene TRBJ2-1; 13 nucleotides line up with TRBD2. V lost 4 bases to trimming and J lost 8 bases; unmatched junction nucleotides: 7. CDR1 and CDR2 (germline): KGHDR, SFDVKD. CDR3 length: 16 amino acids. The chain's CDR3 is CATSESTSGGAHEQFF. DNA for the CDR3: TGTGCCACCAGTGAGTCTACTAGCGGGGGGGCACATGAGCAGTTCTTC.

DNA of the CDR3: TGTGCCAGCAGCCCAGAGCAAGATACAGGGCCCCTAACACCTTACAATGAGCAGTTCTTC. It specifies CASSPEQDTGPLTPYNEQFF. V gene TRBV9 combines with J gene TRBJ2-1; TRBD1 might be the D (6 bases). This CDR3 has 20 residues. Trimming removed 4 bases at V and 4 bases at J, with 30 bases between. Germline CDR1 and CDR2: SGDLS and YYNGEE.

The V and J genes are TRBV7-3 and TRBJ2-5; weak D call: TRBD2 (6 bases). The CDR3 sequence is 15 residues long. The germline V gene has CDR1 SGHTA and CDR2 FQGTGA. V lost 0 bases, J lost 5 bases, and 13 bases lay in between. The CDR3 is CASSLTPAGFETQYF. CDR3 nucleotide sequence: TGTGCCAGCAGCTTAACCCCCGCGGGGTTTGAGACCCAGTACTTC. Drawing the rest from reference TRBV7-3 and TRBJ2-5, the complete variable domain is GAGVSQTPSNKVTEKGKYVELRCDPISGHTALYWYRQSLGQGPEFLIYFQGTGAADDSGLPNDRFFAVRPEGSVSTLKIQRTERGDSAVYLCASSLTPAGFETQYFGPGTRLLVL.

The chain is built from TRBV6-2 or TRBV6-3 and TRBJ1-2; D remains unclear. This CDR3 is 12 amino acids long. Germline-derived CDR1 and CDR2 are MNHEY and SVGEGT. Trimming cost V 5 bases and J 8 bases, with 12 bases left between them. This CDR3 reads CASSLAYTGYTF. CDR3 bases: TGTGCCAGCAGTCTCGCCTATACGGGCTACACCTTC.

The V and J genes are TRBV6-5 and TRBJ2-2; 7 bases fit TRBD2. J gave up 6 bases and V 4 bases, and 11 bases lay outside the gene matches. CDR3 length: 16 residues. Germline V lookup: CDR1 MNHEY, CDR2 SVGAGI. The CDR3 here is CASSSTVASGPGELFF. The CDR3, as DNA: TGTGCCAGCAGTTCCACTGTCGCTAGCGGCCCCGGGGAGCTGTTTTTT.

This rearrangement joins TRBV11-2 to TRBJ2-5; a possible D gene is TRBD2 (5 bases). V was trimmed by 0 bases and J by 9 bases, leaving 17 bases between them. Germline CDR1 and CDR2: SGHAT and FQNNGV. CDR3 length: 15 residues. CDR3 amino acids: CASSLDPNRGWAQYF. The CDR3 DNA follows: TGTGCCAGCAGCTTAGATCCAAACCGGGGTTGGGCCCAGTACTTC.

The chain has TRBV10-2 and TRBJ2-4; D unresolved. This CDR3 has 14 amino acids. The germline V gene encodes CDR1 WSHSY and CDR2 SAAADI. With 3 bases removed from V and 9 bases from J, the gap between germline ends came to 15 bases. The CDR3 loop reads CASSDDSQLGIQYF. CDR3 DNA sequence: TGCGCCAGCAGTGACGACTCCCAATTGGGCATTCAGTACTTC.

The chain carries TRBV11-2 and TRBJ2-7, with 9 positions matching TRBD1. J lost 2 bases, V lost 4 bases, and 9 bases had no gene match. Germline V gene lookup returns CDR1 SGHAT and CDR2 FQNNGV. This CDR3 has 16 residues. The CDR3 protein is CASSSAGRTGAYEQYF. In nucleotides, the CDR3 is TGTGCCAGCAGCTCCGCCGGTCGGACAGGGGCCTACGAGCAGTACTTC.

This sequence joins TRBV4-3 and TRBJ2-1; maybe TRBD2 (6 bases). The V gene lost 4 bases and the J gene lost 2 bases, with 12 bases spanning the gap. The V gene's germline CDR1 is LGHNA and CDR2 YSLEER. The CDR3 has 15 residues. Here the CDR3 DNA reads TGCGCCAGCAGCCGTGCGGGGAGTCCCTACAATGAGCAGTTCTTC. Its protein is CASSRAGSPYNEQFF.

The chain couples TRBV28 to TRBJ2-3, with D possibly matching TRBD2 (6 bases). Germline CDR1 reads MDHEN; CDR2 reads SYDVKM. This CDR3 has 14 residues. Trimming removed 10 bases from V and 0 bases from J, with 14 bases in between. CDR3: CAMGGGRSTDTQYF. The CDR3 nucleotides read TGTGCCATGGGGGGTGGCAGGAGCACAGATACGCAGTATTTT.

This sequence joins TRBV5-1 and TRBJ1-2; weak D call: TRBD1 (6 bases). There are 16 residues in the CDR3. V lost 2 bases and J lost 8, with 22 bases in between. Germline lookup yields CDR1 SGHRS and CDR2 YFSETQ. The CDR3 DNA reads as TGCGCCAGCAGCTTATTCACCGGGACACTGGATGAGGGCTACACCTTC. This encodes CASSLFTGTLDEGYTF.

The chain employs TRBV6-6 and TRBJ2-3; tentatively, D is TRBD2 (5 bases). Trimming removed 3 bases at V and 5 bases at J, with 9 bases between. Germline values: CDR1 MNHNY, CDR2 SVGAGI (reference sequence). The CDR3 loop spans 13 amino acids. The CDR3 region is CASSYTEEDTQYF. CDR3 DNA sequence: TGTGCCAGCAGTTATACGGAGGAAGATACGCAGTATTTT.